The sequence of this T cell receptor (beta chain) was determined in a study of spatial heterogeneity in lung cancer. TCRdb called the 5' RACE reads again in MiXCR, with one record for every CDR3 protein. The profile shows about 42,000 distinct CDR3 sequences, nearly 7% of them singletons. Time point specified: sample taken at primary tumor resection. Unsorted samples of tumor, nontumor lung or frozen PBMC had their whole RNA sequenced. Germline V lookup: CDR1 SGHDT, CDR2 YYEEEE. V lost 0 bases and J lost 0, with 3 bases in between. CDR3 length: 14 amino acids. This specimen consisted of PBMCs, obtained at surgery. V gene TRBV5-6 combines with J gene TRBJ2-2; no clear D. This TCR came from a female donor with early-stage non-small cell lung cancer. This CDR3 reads CASSLVPNTGELFF. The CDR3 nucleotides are TGTGCCAGCAGCTTGGTCCCGAACACCGGGGAGCTGTTTTTT.